The text below deals with one T cell receptor (beta chain). Its antigen is currently unknown. This entry comes from a study of OX40 agonist ivuxolimab in advanced cancers. On the study more broadly: With a range of 23 to 79, age averaged about 58 years, and around 80% were male.

Trimming removed 1 base from V and 6 bases from J, with 13 bases in between. The germline V gene has CDR1 KGHSH and CDR2 LQKENI. CDR3 length: 15 amino acids. Study-level results: Relative to CD4+ cells, CD8+ T cells on average had more expanded clones. At 0.1 to 3.0 mg/kg, clonal expansion of CD4+ and CD8+ blood T cells had occurred by week 6.

The assay was immunoSEQ multiplex PCR, and TCRdb's table has in-frame clones only and misses some. The table records fewer than 60,000 clones, approximately 89% of them present only once. The sequence derives from an adult with an advanced solid tumor such as melanoma, head and neck, liver or kidney cancer. The input for sequencing was CD4+ or CD8+ T cells sorted from blood, taken in a trial of the OX40 agonist ivuxolimab. This chain joins TRBV18 and TRBJ2-4; D might be TRBD1 (6 bases). The CDR3 protein is CASSPQGVDRNIQYF. CDR3 DNA sequence: TGTGCCAGCTCACCACAGGGGGTGGACAGAAACATTCAGTACTTC. The whole variable domain, remainder taken from reference TRBV18 and TRBJ2-4, is NAGVMQNPRHLVRRRGQEARLRCSPMKGHSHVYWYRQLPEEGLKFMVYLQKENIIDESGMPKERFSAEFPKEGPSILRIQQVVRGDSAAYFCASSPQGVDRNIQYFGAGTRLSVL.